Below, 15 T cell receptor beta chains from the same sample are listed, as sequenced in a study of radiotherapy plus CTLA-4 blockade in lung cancer. Sequenced by immunoSEQ multiplex PCR; TCRdb stores in-frame clones only, minus some. In the table there are tens of thousands of clones, 83% of which are singletons. Source: peripheral blood, taken from a patient treated with radiotherapy plus ipilimumab. The source is a human donor with non-small cell lung cancer who had stable disease on radiotherapy plus ipilimumab.

This chain connects TRBV2 to TRBJ1-1; TRBD1 might be the D (6 bases). V was pared by 4 bases and J by 4 bases, with 16 bases between. This CDR3 comprises 15 residues. Germline CDR1 reads SNHLY; CDR2 reads FYNNEI. The CDR3 loop is CASSGAGAGGTEAFF. The CDR3 coding sequence is TGTGCCAGCAGTGGGGCAGGGGCCGGGGGCACTGAAGCTTTCTTT.

Comments on this clone: Sequence at one end of the junction differs from germline and may be a read error. This sequence joins TRBV6-6 and TRBJ2-4, with TRBD1 as a possible D gene (6 bases). From germline, CDR1 is MNHNY and CDR2 SVGAGI (reference sequence). The CDR3 totals 16 residues. The CDR3 loop reads CASRSPEPGAKSIQYF. The CDR3 bases are TGTGCCAGCAGGTCGCCAGAGCCAGGGGCCAAAAGCATTCAGTACTTC.

CDR3 coding DNA: TGCGCCAGCAGCCAGTCCCAGTCATTAGCGGACAATGAGCAGTTCTTC. It encodes CASSQSQSLADNEQFF. The rearrangement joins TRBV4-1 to TRBJ2-1, with D possibly TRBD2 on 6 matching bases. Germline loops: CDR1 MGHRA, CDR2 YSYEKL. The CDR3 length is 16 residues. Trimming removed 3 bases at V and 5 bases at J, with 17 bases between.

The genes are TRBV2 and TRBJ2-1; 12 nucleotides line up with TRBD2. The CDR3 contains 14 residues. The ends lost 9 bases at V and 6 bases at J; junction bases unmatched: 6. CDR1 is SNHLY and CDR2 is FYNNEI in the germline V gene. The CDR3 loop reads CASSTSGGLNEQFF. CDR3 nucleotide sequence: TGTGCCAGTTCGACTAGCGGGGGACTCAATGAGCAGTTCTTC. The full variable domain, completed using reference TRBV2 and TRBJ2-1, is EPEVTQTPSHQVTQMGQEVILRCVPISNHLYFYWYRQILGQKVEFLVSFYNNEISEKSEIFDDQFSVERPDGSNFTLKIRSTKLEDSAMYFCASSTSGGLNEQFFGPGTRLTVL.

This chain connects TRBV28 to TRBJ1-2; D is undetermined. The V and J ends lost 5 bases and 5 bases respectively, with 9 bases between them. Per the germline V gene, CDR1 is MDHEN and CDR2 is SYDVKM. The CDR3 length is 12 residues. In DNA, the CDR3 is TGTGCCAGCAGTCCATTAGGGTATGGCTACACCTTC. This encodes CASSPLGYGYTF.

This chain links TRBV6-5 with TRBJ2-1; TRBD1 agrees at 10 bases. This CDR3 is built from 14 residues. Germline V gene sequence: CDR1 MNHEY, CDR2 SVGAGI. V gave up 5 bases and J gave up 7 bases; unmatched junction bases: 5. CDR3 coding DNA: TGTGCCAGCAGTAAAGGACAGGGGGGAAATGAGCAGTTCTTC. It codes for CASSKGQGGNEQFF.

Comments on this clone: The same CDR3 also results from other DNA sequences found in this sample. The rearrangement links TRBV11-2 to TRBJ2-1, with a possible D match to TRBD1 (6 bases). This CDR3 contains 14 residues. Deletions cut 1 base from V and 6 bases from J, with 10 bases between. The germline V gene has CDR1 SGHAT and CDR2 FQNNGV. The CDR3 DNA sequence: TGTGCCAGCAGCTTAGTGACAGGTCCCAATGAGCAGTTCTTC. Translating it yields CASSLVTGPNEQFF.

The chain has TRBV29-1 and TRBJ2-1; D is possibly TRBD2 (6 bases). Between the trimmed V and J ends, which lost 4 bases and 7 bases, there was a span of 14 bases. The germline V gene encodes CDR1 SQVTM and CDR2 ANQGSEA. CDR3 length: 13 residues. The CDR3 sequence is CSVGDSFWNEQFF. DNA for the CDR3: TGCAGCGTTGGGGACTCCTTTTGGAATGAGCAGTTCTTC.

This sequence joins TRBV2 and TRBJ2-7, with D perhaps TRBD1 or TRBD2 (5 bases each). Trimming cost V 2 bases and J 6 bases, with 14 bases left between them. Germline CDR1 SNHLY, CDR2 FYNNEI. The CDR3 has 14 amino acids. The CDR3 is CASSELTDGGEQYF. The DNA for the CDR3 is TGTGCCAGCAGTGAACTTACGGATGGGGGCGAGCAGTACTTC.

The J gene is TRBJ2-1, the V gene TRBV30; D is ambiguous. The CDR3 contains 14 residues. Germline assignment: CDR1 GTSNPN and CDR2 SVGIG (reference sequence). V was cut by 0 bases and J by 5 bases, with 11 bases left in between. This chain's CDR3 is CAWSVRWTNNEQFF. Written as DNA, the CDR3 is TGTGCCTGGAGTGTAAGGTGGACGAACAATGAGCAGTTCTTC.

The CDR3 reads CASSGTDGYTF. As DNA, the CDR3 is TGTGCCAGCAGCGGGACGGATGGCTACACCTTC. This chain links TRBV28 with TRBJ1-2; a weak D match, TRBD1 (5 bases). There are 11 residues in the CDR3. CDR1 is MDHEN, CDR2 SYDVKM, per germline. Trimming removed 6 bases from V and 6 bases from J, with 8 bases in between.

The V call is TRBV7-2, the J call TRBJ1-2, with a weak D call TRBD1 (5 bases). Germline CDR1 reads SGHTA; CDR2 reads FQGNSA. The V end was cut by 6 bases, the J end by 8 bases, with 13 bases between. The CDR3 is 12 residues long. CDR3 sequence reads: CASRLTWGGYTF. The CDR3 DNA reads as TGTGCCAGCAGACTGACCTGGGGCGGCTACACCTTC.

The chain employs TRBV6-5 and TRBJ2-1; 11 bases agree with TRBD2. V lost 6 bases to trimming and J lost 5 bases; unmatched junction nucleotides: 6. Germline CDR1 and CDR2: MNHEY and SVGAGI. The CDR3 covers 15 residues. CDR3: CASSPTSGSHNEQFF. CDR3 nucleotides: TGTGCCAGCAGCCCAACTAGCGGGAGTCACAATGAGCAGTTCTTC.

This chain links TRBV6-1 with TRBJ2-5; D possibly corresponds to TRBD1 (5 bases). The CDR3 extends over 15 amino acids. V was trimmed by 8 bases and J by 1 base, leaving 17 bases between them. Germline CDR1 is MNHNS and CDR2 is SASEGT. Here the CDR3 DNA reads TGTGCCAGCTATTACCAAGGGGCTCCCCAAGAGACCCAGTACTTC. This codes for CASYYQGAPQETQYF.

The chain uses TRBV5-1 and TRBJ2-2; D possibly matches TRBD1 or TRBD2 (5 bases each). Looked up from germline, CDR1 is SGHRS and CDR2 is YFSETQ. Trimming left V 0 bases short and J 4 bases short, with 22 bases between. CDR3 length: 19 residues. CDR3 loop: CASSLEPGLGPTVTGELFF. The CDR3 bases are TGCGCCAGCAGCTTGGAGCCGGGGCTGGGGCCTACCGTCACCGGGGAGCTGTTTTTT.